The entry below gives a single T cell receptor beta chain sequence along with its context. What it recognizes is unknown. This CDR3 has 12 amino acids. V shed 7 bases and J 2 bases; nucleotides not matched to a gene: 1. Germline values: CDR1 LNHNV, CDR2 YYDKDF (reference sequence). Study processing details: After removing out-of-frame reads, under 2.5 million distinct TCRbeta sequences remained. Clones were sequenced by immunoSEQ multiplex PCR, and TCRdb holds only the in-frame ones, with some missing. The V and J calls and the clone size are those of that table, but D and trimming were determined from the DNA. Among 50,000 to 65,000 clones listed, around 79% were seen once. This entry is derived from a study of memory CD4+ T cells and cytomegalovirus serostatus. Study-wide results and limits: Of under 200 reported CMV TCRbeta sequences, 60 to 85 were found in memory CD4+ repertoires. The CMV-associated TCR signature appears largely within the CD4+ memory repertoire.

The sort gate was single viable CD3+CD4+CD8-CD45RO+ cells for memory CD4+ T cells. Serum IgG to CMV pp150, pp28, p38 and p52 defined serostatus. The chain combines TRBV15 with TRBJ1-2, with 7 bases identical to TRBD1. The source material was memory CD4+ T cells from blood. The receptor comes from an adult in good health and CMV-seropositive. In DNA form, the CDR3 reads TGTGCCACCACAGGGGGGAACTATGGCTACACCTTC. Residues: CATTGGNYGYTF.